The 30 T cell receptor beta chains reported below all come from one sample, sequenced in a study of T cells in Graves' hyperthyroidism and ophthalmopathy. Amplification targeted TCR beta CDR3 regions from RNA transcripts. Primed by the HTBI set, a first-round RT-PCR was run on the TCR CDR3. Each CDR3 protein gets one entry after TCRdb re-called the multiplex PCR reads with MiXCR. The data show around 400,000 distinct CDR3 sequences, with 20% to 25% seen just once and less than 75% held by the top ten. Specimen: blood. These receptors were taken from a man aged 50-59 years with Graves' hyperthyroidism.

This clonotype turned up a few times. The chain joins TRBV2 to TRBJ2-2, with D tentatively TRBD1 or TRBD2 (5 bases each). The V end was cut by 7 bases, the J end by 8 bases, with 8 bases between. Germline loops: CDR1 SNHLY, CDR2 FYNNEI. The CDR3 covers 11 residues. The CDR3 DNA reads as TGTGCCAGCATGGGGGAAGGGGAGCTGTTTTTT. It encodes CASMGEGELFF.

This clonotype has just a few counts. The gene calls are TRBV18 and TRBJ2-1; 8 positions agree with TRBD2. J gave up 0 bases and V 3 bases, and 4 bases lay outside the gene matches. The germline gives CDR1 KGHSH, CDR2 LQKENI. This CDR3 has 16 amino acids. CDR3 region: CASSPILADSYNEQFF. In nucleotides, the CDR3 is TGTGCCAGCTCACCTATACTAGCGGACTCCTACAATGAGCAGTTCTTC.

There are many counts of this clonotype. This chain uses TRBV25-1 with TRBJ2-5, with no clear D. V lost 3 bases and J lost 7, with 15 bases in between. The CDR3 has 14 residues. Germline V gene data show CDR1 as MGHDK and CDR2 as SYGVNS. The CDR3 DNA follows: TGTGCCAGCAGTGATAATGGCGCCTCGAGGACCCAGTACTTC. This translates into CASSDNGASRTQYF.

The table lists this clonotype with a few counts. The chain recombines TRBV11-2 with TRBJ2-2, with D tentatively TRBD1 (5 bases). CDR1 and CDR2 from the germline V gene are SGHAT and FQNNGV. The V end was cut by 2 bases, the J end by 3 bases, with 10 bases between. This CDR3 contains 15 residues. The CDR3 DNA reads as TGTGCCAGCAGCTTACGCCTAGGGGACACCGGGGAGCTGTTTTTT. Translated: CASSLRLGDTGELFF.

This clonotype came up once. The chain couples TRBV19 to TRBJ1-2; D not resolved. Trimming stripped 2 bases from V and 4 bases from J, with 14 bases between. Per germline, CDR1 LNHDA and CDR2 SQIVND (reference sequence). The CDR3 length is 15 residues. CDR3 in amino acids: CASSIRREKGYGYTF. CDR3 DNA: TGTGCCAGTAGTATAAGGAGGGAGAAAGGCTATGGCTACACCTTC.

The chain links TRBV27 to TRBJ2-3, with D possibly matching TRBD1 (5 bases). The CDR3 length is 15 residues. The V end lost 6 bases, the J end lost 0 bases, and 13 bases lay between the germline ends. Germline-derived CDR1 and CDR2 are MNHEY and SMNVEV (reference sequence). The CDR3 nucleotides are TGTGCCAGCAGCCCGACAGACCTGAGCACAGATACGCAGTATTTT. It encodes CASSPTDLSTDTQYF.

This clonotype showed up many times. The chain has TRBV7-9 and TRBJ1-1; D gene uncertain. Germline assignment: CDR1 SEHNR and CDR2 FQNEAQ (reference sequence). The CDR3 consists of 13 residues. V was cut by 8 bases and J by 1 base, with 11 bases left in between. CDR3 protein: CASRLGSNTEAFF. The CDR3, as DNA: TGTGCCAGCCGCCTGGGCTCGAACACTGAAGCTTTCTTT.

The CDR3 bases are TGCAGTGCCAAAGACGCCGGTAGCACAGATACGCAGTATTTT. It translates to CSAKDAGSTDTQYF. The rearrangement joins TRBV20-1 to TRBJ2-3; D unclear. Germline CDR1 and CDR2: DFQATT and SNEGSKA (reference sequence). Trimming pared 6 bases from V and 0 bases from J, leaving 13 bases between. The CDR3 is 14 residues long.

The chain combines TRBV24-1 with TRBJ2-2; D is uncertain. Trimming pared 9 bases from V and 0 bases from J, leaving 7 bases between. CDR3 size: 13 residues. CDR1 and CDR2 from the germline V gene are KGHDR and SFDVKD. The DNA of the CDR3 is TGTGCCACCGTCAGCGCGAACACCGGGGAGCTGTTTTTT. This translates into CATVSANTGELFF.

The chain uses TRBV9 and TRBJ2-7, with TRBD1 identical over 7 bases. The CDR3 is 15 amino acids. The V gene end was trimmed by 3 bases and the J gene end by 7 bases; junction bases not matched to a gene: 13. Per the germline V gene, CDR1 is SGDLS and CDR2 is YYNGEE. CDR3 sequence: CASSAPDRTGGEQYF. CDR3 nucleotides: TGTGCCAGCAGCGCCCCGGACAGGACCGGCGGGGAGCAGTACTTC.

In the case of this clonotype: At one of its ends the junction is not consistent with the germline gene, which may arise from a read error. CDR3 nucleotide sequence: TGTGCCAGCAGCTTTCGGGGGGGCCCAAACTATGGCTACACCTTC. Its protein is CASSFRGGPNYGYTF. The gene calls are TRBV5-1 and TRBJ1-2; perhaps TRBD1 as D (6 bases). The CDR3 runs to 15 residues. The germline V gene encodes CDR1 SGHRS and CDR2 YFSETQ.

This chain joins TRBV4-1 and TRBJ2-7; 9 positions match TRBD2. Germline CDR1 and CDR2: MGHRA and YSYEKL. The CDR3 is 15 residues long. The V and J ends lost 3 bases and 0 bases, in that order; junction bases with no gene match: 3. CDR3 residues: CASSQAGGISYEQYF. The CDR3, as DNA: TGCGCCAGCAGCCAGGCGGGAGGGATCTCCTACGAGCAGTACTTC.

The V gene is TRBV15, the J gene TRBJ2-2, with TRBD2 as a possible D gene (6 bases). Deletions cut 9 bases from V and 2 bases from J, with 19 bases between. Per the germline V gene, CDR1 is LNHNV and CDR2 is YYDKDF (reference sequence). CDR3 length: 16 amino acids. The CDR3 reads CATGQRAALNTGELFF. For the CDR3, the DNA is TGTGCCACAGGTCAGCGGGCCGCCCTTAACACCGGGGAGCTGTTTTTT.

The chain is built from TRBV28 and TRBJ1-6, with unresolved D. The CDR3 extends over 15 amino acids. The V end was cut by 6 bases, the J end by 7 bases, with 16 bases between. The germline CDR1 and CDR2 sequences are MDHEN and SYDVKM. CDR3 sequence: CASSIDWTGNSPLHF. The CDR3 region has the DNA TGTGCCAGCAGCATCGACTGGACGGGAAATTCACCCCTCCACTTT.

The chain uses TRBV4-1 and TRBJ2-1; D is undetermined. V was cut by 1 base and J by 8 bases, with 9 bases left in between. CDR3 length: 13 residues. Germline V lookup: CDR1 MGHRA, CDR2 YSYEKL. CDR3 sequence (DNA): TGCGCCAGCAGCCAAGCATCGGGCTATGAGCAGTTCTTC. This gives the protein CASSQASGYEQFF.

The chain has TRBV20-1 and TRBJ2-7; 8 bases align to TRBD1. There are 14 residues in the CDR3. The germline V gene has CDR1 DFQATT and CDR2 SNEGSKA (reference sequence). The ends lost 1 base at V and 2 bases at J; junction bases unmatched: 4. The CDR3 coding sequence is TGCAGTGCTAGAGGGAGGACAGGGACCTACGAGCAGTACTTC. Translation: CSARGRTGTYEQYF.

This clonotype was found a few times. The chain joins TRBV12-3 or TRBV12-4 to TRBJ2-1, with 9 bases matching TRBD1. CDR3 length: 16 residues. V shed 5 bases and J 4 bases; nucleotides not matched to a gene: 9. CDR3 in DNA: TGTGCCAGCAGTCCGAGGACAGGGGAAGAATACAATGAGCAGTTCTTC. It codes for CASSPRTGEEYNEQFF.

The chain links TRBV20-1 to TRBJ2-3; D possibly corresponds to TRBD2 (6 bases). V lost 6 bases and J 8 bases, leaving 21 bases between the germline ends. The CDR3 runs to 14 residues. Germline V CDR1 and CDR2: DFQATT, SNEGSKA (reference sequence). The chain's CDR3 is CSAPGTSTSGTQYF. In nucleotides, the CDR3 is TGCAGTGCCCCCGGGACTTCGACATCTGGTACGCAGTATTTT.

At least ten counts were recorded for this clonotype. CDR3: CASSPLGHLNTEAFF. CDR3 DNA: TGTGCCAGCAGTCCCCTAGGACACTTGAACACTGAAGCTTTCTTT. The genes are TRBV12-3 or TRBV12-4 and TRBJ1-1, with TRBD1 as a possible D gene (5 bases). Trimming left V 5 bases short and J 0 bases short, with 13 bases between. The CDR3 sequence is 15 residues long.

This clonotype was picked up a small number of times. CDR3 protein: CASSFNNQPQHF. CDR3 nucleotides: TGTGCCAGCAGTTTCAACAATCAGCCCCAGCATTTT. The V call is TRBV12-3 or TRBV12-4, the J call TRBJ1-5; D gene uncertain. This CDR3 spans 12 amino acids. V gave up 3 bases and J gave up 3 bases, with 3 bases separating them.

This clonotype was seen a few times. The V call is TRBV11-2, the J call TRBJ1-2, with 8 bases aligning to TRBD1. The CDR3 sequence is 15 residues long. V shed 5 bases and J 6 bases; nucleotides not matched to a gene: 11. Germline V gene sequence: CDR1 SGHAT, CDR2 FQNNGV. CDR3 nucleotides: TGTGCCAGCAGCCCCCAGTGGGGACAGGTCCATGGCTACACCTTC. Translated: CASSPQWGQVHGYTF.

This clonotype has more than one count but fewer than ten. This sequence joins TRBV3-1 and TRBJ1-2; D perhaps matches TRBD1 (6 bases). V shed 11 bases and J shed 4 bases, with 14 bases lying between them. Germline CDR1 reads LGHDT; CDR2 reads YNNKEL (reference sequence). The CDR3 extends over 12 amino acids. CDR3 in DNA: TGTGCCGCCGGGGGGCAGTCCTATGGCTACACCTTC. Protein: CAAGGQSYGYTF.

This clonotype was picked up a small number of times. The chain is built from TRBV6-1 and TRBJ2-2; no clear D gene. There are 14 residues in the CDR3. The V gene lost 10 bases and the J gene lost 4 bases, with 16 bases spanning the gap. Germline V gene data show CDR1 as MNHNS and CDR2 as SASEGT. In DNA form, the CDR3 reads TGTGCCACATCAACCAGTGGAAGCACCGGGGAGCTGTTTTTT. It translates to CATSTSGSTGELFF.

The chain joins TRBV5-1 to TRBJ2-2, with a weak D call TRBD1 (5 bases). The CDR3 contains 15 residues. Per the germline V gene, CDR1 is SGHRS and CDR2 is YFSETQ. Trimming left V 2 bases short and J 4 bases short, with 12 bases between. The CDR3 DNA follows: TGCGCCAGCAGCTTCGCTACAGGCGCCACCGGGGAGCTGTTTTTT. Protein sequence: CASSFATGATGELFF. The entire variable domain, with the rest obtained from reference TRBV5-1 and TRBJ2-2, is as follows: KAGVTQTPRYLIKTRGQQVTLSCSPISGHRSVSWYQQTPGQGLQFLFEYFSETQRNKGNFPGRFSGRQFSNSRSEMNVSTLELGDSALYLCASSFATGATGELFFGEGSRLTVL.

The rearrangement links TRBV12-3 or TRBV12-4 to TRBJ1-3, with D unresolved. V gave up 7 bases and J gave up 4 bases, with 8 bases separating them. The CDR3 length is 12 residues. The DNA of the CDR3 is TGTGCCAGCACAAACTCCGGAAACACCATATATTTT. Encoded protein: CASTNSGNTIYF.

The CDR3 DNA follows: TGTGCCAGCAGCCCCGATTACGGTGAGAGCTATGGCTACACCTTC. It translates to CASSPDYGESYGYTF. J is TRBJ1-2 and V is TRBV7-9; D not certain. Trimming stripped 5 bases from V and 4 bases from J, with 17 bases between. The CDR3 has 15 amino acids. Germline V gives CDR1 SEHNR, CDR2 FQNEAQ (reference sequence).

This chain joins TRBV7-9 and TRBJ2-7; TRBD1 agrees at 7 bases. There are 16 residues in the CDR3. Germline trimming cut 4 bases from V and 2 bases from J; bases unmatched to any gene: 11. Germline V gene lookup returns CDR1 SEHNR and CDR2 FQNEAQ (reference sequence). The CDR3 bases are TGTGCCAGCAGCTCATCCGTCGGGACAGTTACCTACGAGCAGTACTTC. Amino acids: CASSSSVGTVTYEQYF.

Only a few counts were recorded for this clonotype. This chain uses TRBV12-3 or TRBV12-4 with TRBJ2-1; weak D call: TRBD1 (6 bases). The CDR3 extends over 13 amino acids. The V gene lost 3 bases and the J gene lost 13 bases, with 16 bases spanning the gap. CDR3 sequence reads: CASSLQPGDQQFF. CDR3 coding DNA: TGTGCCAGCAGTTTGCAACCAGGGGACCAACAGTTCTTC.

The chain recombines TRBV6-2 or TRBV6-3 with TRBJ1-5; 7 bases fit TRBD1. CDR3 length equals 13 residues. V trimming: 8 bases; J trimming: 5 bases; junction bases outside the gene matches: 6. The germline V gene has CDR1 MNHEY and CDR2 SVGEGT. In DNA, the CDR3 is TGTGCCAGCGGGCGGGACAGCCATCAGCCCCAGCATTTT. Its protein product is CASGRDSHQPQHF.

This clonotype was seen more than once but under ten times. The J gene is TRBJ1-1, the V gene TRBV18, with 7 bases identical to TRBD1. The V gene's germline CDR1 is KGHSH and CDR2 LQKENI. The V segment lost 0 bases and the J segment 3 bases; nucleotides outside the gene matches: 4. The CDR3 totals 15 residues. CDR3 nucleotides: TGTGCCAGCTCACCACCAGGGCAGGGGGACACTGAAGCTTTCTTT. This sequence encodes CASSPPGQGDTEAFF.